The present T cell receptor (beta chain) was sequenced within a study of blood T cells in healthy people across ages (dated by TCRdb to between 2015 and 2017). Study-wide context: In model experiments, roughly one uniquely barcoded TCR beta cDNA molecule per two T cells was captured by template switching. Using the same blood draw, the study looked at two additional independent replicas of 1 million unique cDNA reads for two donors, one aged 18 to 30 and the other aged 80 or older. To track age-related changes in TCR beta repertoire diversity, the study relied on deep sequencing normalized with unique cDNA molecular identifiers. Donors of different ages were randomly distributed across sequencing lanes to avoid experimental bias. The donors were divided into four age groups: young (average approximately 16 years), middle-aged (about 40), aged (approximately 59) and long-lived (around 87).

Donors were roughly 40 systemically healthy Caucasian individuals from Russia aged roughly 6 to 95 years. Around 10 milliliters of peripheral blood were collected from each donor into EDTA-treated Vacutainer tubes. Ficoll-Paque density-gradient centrifugation was used to isolate PBMCs, with at least 7 million per sample. Total RNA, at least 6 micrograms per sample, was extracted from PBMCs with Trizol reagent. For every donor, flow cytometry on a PBMC aliquot measured the percentage of naive CD45RAhigh/CD27high T cells. What the authors observed across the whole study: The percentage of naive T cells measured by flow cytometry correlated strongly with observed TCR beta diversity. Compared with the aged group, the long-lived group had more naive CD4+ T cells, fewer expanded clones and increased TCR diversity, a pattern suggesting age selection. Since profiling was done on bulk unsorted PBMCs, naive and antigen-experienced compartments could not be conclusively compared. Estimates of total diversity based on one million sequenced T cells were considered lower bounds and underestimates. As age increased, observed TCR beta diversity per million T cells dropped in a roughly linear way, and a significant reduction was already evident by age 40. The CMV infection status of donors was not known, potentially confounding age-related changes in expanded clonotypes.

V is cut back by 3 bases and J by 2 bases, with 6 bases in the junction unmatched. The germline V gene encodes CDR1 DFQATT and CDR2 SNEGSKA (reference sequence). The CDR3 spans 15 residues, from the cysteine through the phenylalanine. Only the CDR3 region is kept as DNA, spanning 45 bases read in frame from base 1. This clonotype came up many times. Its antigen is not yet known. The sample holds no much larger clone one base away, and base qualities are not on file. Libraries were made using 5' RACE. Sequencing took place on an Illumina HiSeq 2500. A second roughly 6 to 11 cycle PCR used a sample-barcoded 5' primer and a J-beta primer mix. Each TCR beta cDNA molecule received a unique molecular identifier from a template-switch 5' adaptor carrying 12 random nucleotides. Each sample yielded at least 3 million CDR3-containing paired-end reads. First-strand cDNA synthesis was performed from all RNA using the Mint cDNA synthesis kit, with priming by a TRBC-specific oligonucleotide. All cDNA was treated with uracil-DNA glycosylase and then went through a first 18-cycle PCR with the universal primers M1SS and BC2_uni_R. Per the authors' processing: For normalization, 1 million high-quality reads were randomly selected from each sample, with every read carrying a distinct molecular identifier. Instead of being binned into consensus sequences, reads that shared molecular identifiers were thrown out. MiTCR, with a Q25 quality threshold and the strictest error-elimination algorithm, was used for CDR3 identification, clonotype clustering and error correction. A nonparametric unseen species model with Euler transformation was used to estimate lower-bound total TCR beta diversity. Using fastp at Q25 and MiXCR, TCRdb reprocessed the public reads and kept productive beta chains. Under each unique CDR3 protein, matching rows form one entry showing the most common genes and DNA. TCRdb, rather than the study authors, made the V and J calls. Counted in this sample were approximately 810,000 distinct CDR3 sequences; 29% of them appeared once. Roughly 17% of the sample is held by the ten biggest clonotypes.

The receptor's source is a woman aged 80 or over in good health. The rearrangement combines TRBV20-1 with TRBJ2-3; 9 middle bases align to TRBD2. The sequencing sample was made of blood. In nucleotides, the sequence is TGCAGTGCTAGTAGTAGCGGGGGAGACACAGATACGCAGTATTTT. This is translated as CSASSSGGDTDTQYF.